This T cell receptor (beta chain) was identified during a study of Ad26.COV2.S vaccination and SARS-CoV-2 variants. Study-level information: The donor belonged to the COV1001 Ad26.COV2.S trial arm.

Sequenced by immunoSEQ multiplex PCR; TCRdb stores in-frame clones only, minus some. The sample lists 300,000 to 400,000 clones, 86% occurring once. Treatment denoted: approximately 18 received Ad26.COV2.S at low or high dose, single or two shots; several received placebo; per-sample allocation not given. Day 63 after the first vaccine or placebo injection was the time point for sampling. Expressing Wuhan-strain SARS-CoV-2 spike, an Ad26 vector served as the vaccine. After removal of 2 bases from V and 4 bases from J, the junction contained 7 bases not matched to a gene. Per germline, CDR1 MNHEY and CDR2 SVGAGI. The CDR3 has 15 residues. This clone has only one observation.

This TCR came from a person aged 18-60 years who received the Ad26.COV2.S COVID-19 vaccine or a placebo. Specimen: peripheral blood, collected in a trial of Ad26.COV2.S vaccine versus placebo. The rearrangement links TRBV6-5 to TRBJ1-2; TRBD1 matches at 7 bases. In DNA, the CDR3 is TGTGCCAGCAGTTACCTCGACAGGGAGGCCTATGGCTACACCTTC. This encodes CASSYLDREAYGYTF.